This T cell receptor beta chain was sequenced in a study of shared clonotypes between healthy human individuals. Ten immunoSEQ deep assay plates were used to sequence the DNA of unsorted PBMCs. Method: immunoSEQ multiplex PCR; TCRdb's copy keeps in-frame clones and lacks some. The sample carries 500,000 to 650,000 clones, around 81% recorded once. The CDR3 has 13 residues. The V end was cut by 6 bases, the J end by 7 bases, with 15 bases between. Germline CDR1 reads SEHNR; CDR2 reads FQNEAQ (reference sequence). This rearrangement joins TRBV7-9 to TRBJ1-2, with D possibly TRBD1 on 6 matching bases. The clonotype comes from a woman in her forties in good health. Some clones in this sample may be carry-over from other donors' samples. Sequenced: PBMCs. CDR3 protein: CASSSSGGGGYTF. The CDR3 region has the DNA TGTGCCAGCAGTTCGTCGGGGGGCGGTGGCTACACCTTC.